This T cell receptor (beta chain) is from a study of blood T cell repertoires in COVID-19. Background on the study: The analysed material was cDNA or gDNA that came from T cells, B-cell-depleted T cells, or PBMCs.

During active infection, Seattle patients enrolled and were then monitored through disease. This CDR3 region has 17 residues. Germline V lookup: CDR1 GTSNPN, CDR2 SVGIG (reference sequence). V dropped 0 bases and J dropped 1; count of bases not matched to a gene: 11. Sequenced by immunoSEQ multiplex PCR; TCRdb stores in-frame clones only, minus some. The sample lists approximately 140,000 clones, 80% to 90% seen once, with around 8% in the top ten. The sequence was collected from a woman aged 60-75 years with COVID-19, enrolled during active disease. The V gene is TRBV30, the J gene TRBJ2-7; 8 nucleotides match TRBD1. The material sequenced was peripheral blood. CDR3 residues: CAWSVLGSRGPSYEQYF. The CDR3 nucleotides are TGTGCCTGGAGTGTTTTGGGTTCCAGGGGGCCATCCTACGAGCAGTACTTC.